This T cell receptor (beta chain) was retrieved from a study of T cells after yellow fever vaccination. At the level of the study: For low cell numbers, libraries were made with SMART-Seq v4 Ultra Low Input.

The V and J ends lost 5 bases and 6 bases respectively, with 16 bases between them. The V gene's germline CDR1 is MNHEY and CDR2 SMNVEV (reference sequence). The CDR3 is made up of 14 amino acids. This clonotype was counted ten times or more. 5'RACE template switching produced TCR cDNA carrying a universal primer site and UMIs. TCRdb itself ran the 5' RACE reads through MiXCR, one entry per CDR3 protein. The table shows 280,000 or so distinct CDR3 sequences, with 8.5% to 10% occurring only once. The chain is built from TRBV27 and TRBJ1-1, with D possibly being TRBD1 (5 bases). The source of this sequence is a man aged 18-30 years who received the YFV17D yellow fever vaccine. The sequences come from CD4+ T cells sorted from PBMCs, collected 5 days after the yellow fever booster vaccination. CDR3 sequence reads: CASSPLVGTSEAFF. The CDR3 DNA reads TGTGCCAGCAGTCCCCTCGTGGGGACGTCTGAAGCTTTCTTT.